This TCR beta chain came from a study of blood T cell repertoires in COVID-19. For the study at large: Whether acute or convalescent, the COVID-19 samples came from the United States, Italy and Spain. Nucleic acid was either cDNA or gDNA, and it came from T cells, B-cell-depleted T cells, or PBMCs.

Per the study methods: The authors estimated nucleated cell counts from reference gene primer amplification. Profiled with immunoSEQ multiplex PCR; TCRdb holds only in-frame clones, not every one. That table furnishes V, J and clone size, whereas the DNA furnished D and trimming. This repertoire shows 90,000 to 120,000 clones, more than 70% found once; its top ten account for 5.5% to 8%. V was shortened by 2 bases and J by 1 base, with 12 bases between the two germline ends. Germline CDR1 and CDR2: SGHRS and YFSETQ. The CDR3 has 15 residues. The sequencing input was peripheral blood. This clonotype was sampled from a man aged 50 to 60 with active or convalescent COVID-19. The rearrangement uses TRBV5-1 and TRBJ1-1, with D perhaps matching TRBD1 (5 bases). Written as DNA, the CDR3 is TGCGCCAGCAGCTTCTCAGGGATTCCGAACACTGAAGCTTTCTTT. Translation gives CASSFSGIPNTEAFF.